The following is a T cell receptor beta chain sequence with its context. The sample originates from a study of blood T cell repertoires in COVID-19. The authors' processing: Quantification of nucleated cells was approximated via reference gene primer amplification. Sequencing used immunoSEQ multiplex PCR; TCRdb keeps in-frame clones, though not all of them. D and trimming were read from the DNA, whereas the V and J calls and clone size are those reported in that table. The sample yields tens of thousands of clones, approximately 86% seen once. The germline V and J ends were trimmed by 3 bases and 6 bases, with 16 bases remaining between them. CDR1 is SGHTA and CDR2 is FQGNSA in the germline V gene. This CDR3 region has 15 residues.

The chain joins TRBV7-2 to TRBJ2-3; perhaps TRBD2 as D (6 bases). Material for sequencing was peripheral blood. This TCR derives from a man between 50 and 59 years old with active COVID-19. The CDR3 DNA reads as TGTGCCAGCAGCTTTAGTGGTCGGGAGCTGGATACGCAGTATTTT. This gives the protein CASSFSGRELDTQYF.